The T cell receptor beta chain described here comes from a study of cytomegalovirus exposure and HLA in healthy donors (dated by TCRdb to about 2017). Regarding the research as a whole: According to an earlier analysis of several hundred of the donors, about 179 million T cells yielded over 90 million unique TCR beta sequences and about 300 Gb of sequence data. An early release covering some 640 HLA-typed donors comprised about 300 gigabases of sequencing data and tens of millions of unique TCR sequences. Of the 398 genotyped donors, 81% fell in the genetic ancestry cluster associated with self-reported Caucasian donors. The study aimed to test whether signatures of past pathogen exposure could be identified by cataloging public T cell receptors. Using immunosequencing, the study profiled T cell repertoires from 500 to 800 subjects and related those repertoires to cytomegalovirus serostatus. Besides the first cohort of about 730 subjects, a separate validation cohort made up of 90 to 150 different subjects was used. To predict cytomegalovirus infection status, the study brought together high-throughput TCR immunosequencing, statistical association of individual TCRs with disease status, and machine learning. In a later analysis, previously published TCR beta repertoires from 600 to 850 donors were re-analyzed and high-resolution HLA genotyping was added so that TCR occurrence patterns could be studied. Rather than drawing on any new phenotypic data, the later analysis identified candidate immune exposures from TCR beta sequences and the way those sequences occurred across donors. An earlier analysis of 587 of the donors used high-throughput TCR beta sequencing to judge whether each TCR beta V gene segment behaved as functional or pseudogenic. Alongside the repertoire data, information on donor age, sex, ethnicity and CMV serostatus was compiled. Genome-wide SNP genotypes for about 55% of the 666 donors were used in a later genetic analysis, which treated that subset as a discovery cohort. Every discovery cohort repertoire had been produced on one sequencing platform. Class I and class II HLA loci were covered by the typing at four-digit resolution. Typing coverage differed by locus: A, B, C, DRB1 and DQB1 were typed in about 620-640 donors, DQA1 in 500 to 550, DPA1 in 600 to 610, and DPB1 in around 490. Four or five DR-DQ haplotypes were handled as single units for association and clustering, since linkage in the cohort was strong. On average, over 200,000 unique TCR beta nucleotide sequences were sequenced per donor among about 400 genotyped donors of the cohort, with roughly 20% of those sequences being non-productive.

Library preparation used the immunoSEQ multiplex PCR assay. A mixture of 60 forward primers for TCR Vbeta segments and 13 reverse primers for TCR Jbeta segments was used in the multiplex PCR. A multiplex PCR assay on genomic DNA amplified the CDR3 region of rearranged TCR beta genes. Amplified TCR beta libraries were sequenced as 87-base-pair reads on the Illumina HiSeq System. The authors processed their data as follows. A later analysis counted approximately 74 million unique TCR beta chains across the 666 repertoires, and some 12 million of these chains were shared by at least two donors. A nearest-neighbor algorithm error-corrected the raw reads and collapsed the reads into unique sequences, merging closely related sequences to remove PCR and sequencing errors. V, D and J gene segments were assigned by aligning CDR3 sequences to IMGT reference sequences. For a sequence to be retained, a match of at least six nucleotides to both a V gene segment and a J gene segment was required. A rearrangement counted as productive if the CDR3 had no stop codons and remained in frame with V and J, and every other rearrangement counted as non-productive. CDR3 was defined by IMGT convention, running from the second conserved V-encoded cysteine to the conserved J-encoded phenylalanine. In an earlier analysis of approximately 590 of the donors, sequences lacking an unambiguous match to a single V gene segment were excluded. In an earlier analysis of a few hundred of the donors, V segments were called functional above 56.7% productive rearrangements and were called segregating when the between-donor standard deviation exceeded 5%. A statistical classification framework was built to diagnose cytomegalovirus status from the catalog of TCR beta chain sequences. V and J gene assignment, in a later analysis, came from comparing TCR nucleotide sequences with IMGT/GENE-DB human TR gene sequences. In a later analysis, CDR3 sequences and most-parsimonious VDJ recombination scenarios were assigned using the TCRdist pipeline. In a later analysis, every TCR beta chain was defined by the combination of its CDR3 amino acid sequence and its V-gene family, and reads without a unique V-gene family were dropped. In a later analysis, 450 to 600 highly shared, low-generation-probability nucleotide sequences were removed to address suspected cross-contamination and a sequencing artifact. For each public chain, a later analysis derived a clonal expansion index from normalized ranks of inferred template counts within each repertoire. Generation probabilities in a later analysis came from a VDJ recombination model fitted to out-of-frame rearrangements, and those results were checked against IGoR. In a later analysis, TCR-TCR, TCR-HLA and TCR-CMV co-occurrence was scored with hypergeometric tests, and a repertoire-size bias correction was applied to TCR pairs. To estimate false discovery rates, a later analysis permuted the HLA or CMV assignments 20 times. A later analysis grouped co-occurring TCRs with DBSCAN, adding TCRdist sequence similarity when clustering within HLA-allele-positive subsets. Repertoires with fewer than 30,000 or more than 120,000 public chains were left out of co-occurrence clustering, as were five repertoires with anomalous nucleotide sharing. TCRdb's version of the immuneACCESS table is confined to in-frame rearrangements and falls short of the full clone set. An unresolved V gene accounts for under half of the shortfall where checked; the remainder is of unknown origin. Clonal size and the V and J genes are those of that table, whereas D and trimming came from the DNA. In this sample the table shows about 150,000 clones, about 64% of which occur a single time. The ten biggest clones cover roughly 6.8% of the sample.

The cohort comprised several hundred healthy bone marrow donors. All cohort members were sampled while nominally healthy, although unrecorded immune exposures were likely present. The donor was CMV seropositive and was included in the group of 250 to 350 seropositive cohort members. Every donor gave a peripheral blood sample, and the peripheral blood mononuclear cells from that sample were used for TCR beta sequencing. The Qiagen DNeasy Blood Extraction Kit was used to extract genomic DNA from the blood cell samples. According to the germline V gene, CDR1 reads MDHEN and CDR2 reads SYDVKM. V drops 6 bases and J drops 7 bases, leaving 13 bases in between. The CDR3 sequence holds 13 residues, the cysteine and phenylalanine included. Only CDR3 DNA is held: 39 bases, read in frame from base 1. What the work shows at the level of the full study, not this receptor alone: A cluster of highly shared sequence variants was judged likely to represent a technical artifact of the sequencing pipeline. Some IMGT-functional V segments, including TRBV6-2 and TRBV6-3, could not be told apart with the 87-base-pair reads, so those segments were excluded. Because counts were too low, fewer than 20 rarely observed V segments, including chromosome 9 orphons, were excluded from the earlier analysis of 587 of the donors. The authors suggested that the approach could potentially be extended to other disease states and immunological phenotypes. CMV serostatus was the only immune exposure information available for the cohort. According to a later analysis, TCR association rates differed among HLA loci, with DRB1 alleles showing the most associated TCRs and HLA-C alleles showing the fewest. According to a later analysis, most CMV-associated TCR beta chains appeared to be HLA-restricted, and the HLA associations seemed to be driven largely by CMV exposure. Compared with equally common non-associated chains, HLA-associated TCR beta chains in a later analysis were more clonally expanded and had lower generation probabilities. The classifier was reported to diagnose cytomegalovirus status with high specificity and sensitivity in both the original cohort and the validation cohort. A later analysis reported that several top co-occurrence clusters appeared linked to parvovirus B19, influenza, CMV and Epstein-Barr virus. In a later genetic analysis, fewer N-insertions in productive TCRs were reported among donors in an Asian-associated ancestry cluster than the approximately 710-donor mean. Across donors, most TCR sequences were observed very rarely, whereas some public TCRs were present in many individuals. When HLA alleles, especially DR and DQ, strongly co-occurred, TCR associations were difficult to assign to individual alleles. Correlated functional status among segregating V segments might reflect linkage disequilibrium, but an unknown experimental factor could not be ruled out. In an earlier analysis of approximately 600 of the donors, most TCR beta V segments were observed in productive rearrangements about 90% or about 30% of the time, broadly matching IMGT annotations. A later analysis associated 16,951 TCR beta sequences with specific HLA alleles at a false discovery rate of 0.05. Roughly uniform sequencing depth across donors was assumed in presence/absence analyses, although this assumption may not hold. Three of the identified cytomegalovirus-associated TCR beta chains were confirmed in vitro to be specific for cytomegalovirus antigens. The cohort was sequenced for TCR beta chains only, and without alpha or paired-chain data the features that could be detected were limited. In the study, some 160 TCR beta chains were listed as associated with cytomegalovirus. A further reported finding was that TCR beta sequences accurately predicted the HLA-A and HLA-B alleles for most subjects in the first cohort. Because HLA typing was missing for some donors at each locus, association tests included only the typed subset. An association between a missense DCLRE1C variant and V-gene and J-gene trimming of TCR beta chains was found in a later genetic analysis and replicated in an independent cohort.

This clone came up a few times. Its recognized antigen is unknown. No quality values exist for individual bases; no much larger clone is one base distant. This receptor chain uses TRBV28 and TRBJ2-1, with TRBD2 tentatively as D gene (6 bases match). The receptor was derived from a woman aged 60-70 years in good health and CMV-seropositive. The material sequenced was PBMCs. The CDR3 in this case is CASRPNGRNEQFF. In nucleotide form, the sequence is TGTGCCAGCAGACCAAACGGGAGAAATGAGCAGTTCTTC.